This entry lists 18 T cell receptor beta chains sequenced from one sample in a study. TCRdb reanalysed the RT-PCR reads using MiXCR and keeps one entry per CDR3 protein. The table has more than 600,000 distinct CDR3 sequences, 14% seen once. Sample: memory CD4+ T cells from blood. The receptors shown here come from a female donor in good health, serving as a healthy control.

The chain is built from TRBV20-1 and TRBJ1-5, with D tentatively TRBD1 (5 bases). Trimming left V 3 bases short and J 4 bases short, with 13 bases between. CDR3 length: 14 amino acids. CDR1 is DFQATT and CDR2 is SNEGSKA in the germline V gene (reference sequence). The CDR3 DNA follows: TGCAGTGCTAGTAGGACACAGGTTAATCAGCCCCAGCATTTT. This sequence encodes CSASRTQVNQPQHF.

The chain is built from TRBV28 and TRBJ2-1; 13 positions match TRBD2. Per the germline V gene, CDR1 is MDHEN and CDR2 is SYDVKM. Trimming cost V 7 bases and J 4 bases; bases outside gene matches: 10. The CDR3 consists of 17 residues. CDR3 coding DNA: TGTGCCAGCACCGGGACTAGCGGGATAGTCAGATACAATGAGCAGTTCTTC. Translated, it gives CASTGTSGIVRYNEQFF.

This clonotype has more than one count but fewer than ten. V gene TRBV5-1 combines with J gene TRBJ2-7; 9 nucleotides match TRBD2. The CDR3 loop spans 16 amino acids. The junction had 12 bases not matched to a gene; V was cut back by 7 bases and J by 1 base. Germline assignment: CDR1 SGHRS and CDR2 YFSETQ. CDR3: CASRKISGSGSYEQYF. The CDR3 DNA is TGCGCCAGCCGCAAAATTAGCGGGAGTGGATCCTACGAGCAGTACTTC.

The chain uses TRBV19 and TRBJ1-2; tentatively, D is TRBD1 (5 bases). Trimming removed 3 bases from V and 4 bases from J, with 21 bases in between. This CDR3 has 17 amino acids. From germline, CDR1 is LNHDA and CDR2 SQIVND (reference sequence). The CDR3 nucleotides read TGTGCCAGTAGTATGGGTCAGGGTAATTTCCCGGCCTATGGCTACACCTTC. It encodes CASSMGQGNFPAYGYTF.

The chain uses TRBV20-1 and TRBJ1-2; possible D gene TRBD1, 6 bases. V gave up 4 bases and J gave up 7 bases, with 19 bases separating them. The germline V gene has CDR1 DFQATT and CDR2 SNEGSKA (reference sequence). The CDR3 covers 14 residues. This chain's CDR3 is CSAILPGRGSGYTF. CDR3 sequence (DNA): TGCAGTGCTATCCTGCCGGGCAGGGGCTCTGGCTACACCTTC.

The CDR3 bases are TGTGCCAGCAGCTTAACTATCCCAGGGGTAAATGAGCAGTTCTTC. Translated, it gives CASSLTIPGVNEQFF. V gene TRBV7-2 combines with J gene TRBJ2-1, with TRBD1 as a possible D gene (6 bases). The ends were cut back, 2 bases at V and 7 bases at J, with 15 bases in the middle. The CDR3 is 15 residues long. Germline V CDR1 and CDR2: SGHTA, FQGNSA.

The rearrangement uses TRBV12-3 or TRBV12-4 and TRBJ1-5; D gene unclear. Trimming took off 6 bases at V and 4 bases at J, with 13 bases between the two ends. The CDR3 covers 14 residues. The CDR3 is CASSYYPQNQPQHF. Written as DNA, the CDR3 is TGTGCCAGCAGCTACTATCCACAGAATCAGCCCCAGCATTTT.

This chain connects TRBV12-3 or TRBV12-4 to TRBJ2-1; weak D call: TRBD2 (5 bases). V lost 1 base, J lost 7 bases, and 11 bases lay in between. The CDR3 length is 14 residues. The CDR3 bases are TGTGCCAGCAGTTTAGACGGGGTTAGGAATGAGCAGTTCTTC. This translates into CASSLDGVRNEQFF.

This clonotype has only a few counts. The V and J genes are TRBV12-3 or TRBV12-4 and TRBJ2-6; maybe TRBD1 (6 bases). Trimming shortened V by 3 bases and J by 0 bases, and 12 bases separated the two germline ends. The CDR3 spans 17 residues. The CDR3 nucleotides read TGTGCCAGCAGTTTGAGGACAGCCTACTCTGGGGCCAACGTCCTGACTTTC. Protein product: CASSLRTAYSGANVLTF.

This clonotype was found a few times. Written as DNA, the CDR3 is TGTGCCAGCAGCTACTACCCCGGACCGCCCCTGTTCTTC. It specifies CASSYYPGPPLFF. J is TRBJ2-1 and V is TRBV14; D gene uncertain. In germline, CDR1 is SGHDN, CDR2 FVKESK. V lost 5 bases and J 15 bases, leaving 20 bases between the germline ends. This CDR3 has 13 amino acids. Based on the CDR3 plus reference TRBV14 and TRBJ2-1, the full variable domain is EAGVTQFPSHSVIEKGQTVTLRCDPISGHDNLYWYRRVMGKEIKFLLHFVKESKQDESGMPNNRFLAERTGGTYSTLKVQPAELEDSGVYFCASSYYPGPPLFFGPGTRLTVL.

In its sample, this clonotype was seen many times. The chain couples TRBV29-1 to TRBJ2-1; D gene unclear. Germline assignment: CDR1 SQVTM and CDR2 ANQGSEA. The CDR3 runs to 14 residues. The ends were cut back, 4 bases at V and 6 bases at J, with 16 bases in the middle. In DNA, the CDR3 is TGCAGCGTTGTTATCCCCCCAGGTGTCAATGAGCAGTTCTTC. This sequence encodes CSVVIPPGVNEQFF.

This chain connects TRBV5-1 to TRBJ2-7; 8 nucleotides match TRBD1. Unmatched junction bases numbered 9, after V lost 4 bases and J lost 6 bases. Germline V lookup: CDR1 SGHRS, CDR2 YFSETQ. The CDR3 contains 14 residues. The CDR3 region has the DNA TGCGCCAGCAGCCCGAGGACAGGGTTGGCCGAGCAGTACTTC. It specifies CASSPRTGLAEQYF. The whole variable domain, filled in from reference TRBV5-1 and TRBJ2-7, reads KAGVTQTPRYLIKTRGQQVTLSCSPISGHRSVSWYQQTPGQGLQFLFEYFSETQRNKGNFPGRFSGRQFSNSRSEMNVSTLELGDSALYLCASSPRTGLAEQYFGPGTRLTVT.

Many counts were recorded for this clonotype. The gene calls are TRBV24-1 and TRBJ2-5, with TRBD2 matching over 8 bases. With V trimmed by 7 bases and J by 6 bases, 12 bases remained unmatched. The V gene's germline CDR1 is KGHDR and CDR2 SFDVKD. This CDR3 region has 15 residues. CDR3 DNA sequence: TGTGCCACCAGCCCACCCGGGGTAGCGGGACAGACCCAGTACTTC. This encodes CATSPPGVAGQTQYF.

J is TRBJ2-3 and V is TRBV15; no definite D call. Trimming took 2 bases from V and 0 from J, leaving 18 bases between them. This CDR3 has 18 residues. CDR1 and CDR2 (germline): LNHNV, YYDKDF (reference sequence). DNA for the CDR3: TGTGCCACCAGCAGAAGGTTAGGCCCCTATTTGAGCACAGATACGCAGTATTTT. Amino acids: CATSRRLGPYLSTDTQYF.

Only a few counts were recorded for this clonotype. The CDR3 reads CSASLAQGDYGYTF. As DNA, the CDR3 is TGCAGTGCTAGTCTGGCACAGGGGGACTATGGCTACACCTTC. The chain employs TRBV20-1 and TRBJ1-2; 8 bases are a match to TRBD1. With V trimmed by 3 bases and J by 3 bases, 6 bases remained unmatched. CDR1 is DFQATT, CDR2 SNEGSKA, per germline (reference sequence). This CDR3 is 14 amino acids long.

This clonotype was observed a few times. This chain connects TRBV2 to TRBJ1-5, with D unclear. With 7 bases removed from V and 0 bases from J, the gap between germline ends came to 13 bases. The CDR3 is 15 amino acids. The V gene's germline CDR1 is SNHLY and CDR2 FYNNEI. The CDR3 is CASTDVIVSNQPQHF. CDR3 in DNA: TGTGCCAGCACCGACGTCATCGTTAGCAATCAGCCCCAGCATTTT.

The V and J genes are TRBV20-1 and TRBJ1-2; TRBD1 might be the D (5 bases). Germline V gene lookup returns CDR1 DFQATT and CDR2 SNEGSKA (reference sequence). The CDR3 is made up of 13 amino acids. CDR3 sequence (DNA): TGCAGGCTCGGGGTTGGCAGGGACTATGGCTACACCTTC. The encoded protein is CRLGVGRDYGYTF.

This clonotype was counted only a few times. V usage is TRBV7-2 and J usage is TRBJ2-1, with D uncertain. V lost 1 base and J 5 bases, leaving 12 bases between the germline ends. Germline CDR1 and CDR2: SGHTA and FQGNSA. The CDR3 has 15 residues. The CDR3 sequence: CASSLVPTLNNEQFF. The CDR3 bases are TGTGCCAGCAGCTTAGTCCCAACTTTAAACAATGAGCAGTTCTTC.